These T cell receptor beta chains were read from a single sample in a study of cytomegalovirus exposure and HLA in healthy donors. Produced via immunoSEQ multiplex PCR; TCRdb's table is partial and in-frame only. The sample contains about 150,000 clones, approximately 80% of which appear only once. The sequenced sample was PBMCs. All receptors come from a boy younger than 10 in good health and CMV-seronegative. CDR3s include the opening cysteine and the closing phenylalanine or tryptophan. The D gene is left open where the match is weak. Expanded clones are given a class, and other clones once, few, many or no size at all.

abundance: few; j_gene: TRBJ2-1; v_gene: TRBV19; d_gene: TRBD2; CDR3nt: TGTGCCAGTAGTATAGATCCACTAGCGGGGGGGCGCAATGAGCAGTTCTTC; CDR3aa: CASSIDPLAGGRNEQFF
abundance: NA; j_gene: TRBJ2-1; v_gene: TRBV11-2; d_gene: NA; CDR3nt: TGTGCCAGCAGCCCCCCTTCTAGCTGGGGTGAGCAGTTCTTC; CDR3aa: CASSPPSSWGEQFF
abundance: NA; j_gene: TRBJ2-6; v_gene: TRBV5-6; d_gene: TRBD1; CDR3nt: TGTGCCAGCAGCTTGGCGGGACAGGGGGCTGCTGGGGCCAACGTCCTGACTTTC; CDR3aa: CASSLAGQGAAGANVLTF
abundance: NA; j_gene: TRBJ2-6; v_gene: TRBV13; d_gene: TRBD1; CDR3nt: TGTGCCAGTGGACAGGGGGTTGTTGGGGCCAACGTCCTGACTTTC; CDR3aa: CASGQGVVGANVLTF
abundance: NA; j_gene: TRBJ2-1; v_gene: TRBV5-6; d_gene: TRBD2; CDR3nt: TGTGCCAGCAGCAGGGGACTAGCGGGAGAAATTCTCAATGAGCAGTTCTTC; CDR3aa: CASSRGLAGEILNEQFF
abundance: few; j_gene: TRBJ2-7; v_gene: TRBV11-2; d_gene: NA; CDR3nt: TGTGCCAGCAGCCCCTTTCGCTACGAGCAGTACTTC; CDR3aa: CASSPFRYEQYF
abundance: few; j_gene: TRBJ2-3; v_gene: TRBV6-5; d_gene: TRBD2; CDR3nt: TGTGCCAGCAGAGTGACTAGCGGAATCACAGATACGCAGTATTTT; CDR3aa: CASRVTSGITDTQYF
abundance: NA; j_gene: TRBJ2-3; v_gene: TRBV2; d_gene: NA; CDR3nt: TGTGCCAGCAACCGGGATATTGCGCAGTATTTT; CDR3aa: CASNRDIAQYF
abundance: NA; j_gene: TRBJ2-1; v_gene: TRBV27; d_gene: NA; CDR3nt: TGTGCCAGCAGTCCACCACTAGGTCTGCCCTACAATGAGCAGTTCTTC; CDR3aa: CASSPPLGLPYNEQFF
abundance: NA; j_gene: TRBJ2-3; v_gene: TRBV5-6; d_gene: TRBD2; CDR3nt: TGTGCCAGCAGCTCCGGACTAGCCCGAACAGATACGCAGTATTTT; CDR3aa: CASSSGLARTDTQYF
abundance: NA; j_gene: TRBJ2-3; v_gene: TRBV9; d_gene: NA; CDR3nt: TGTGCCAGCAGCGTACGGGGGACCACAGATACGCAGTATTTT; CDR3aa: CASSVRGTTDTQYF
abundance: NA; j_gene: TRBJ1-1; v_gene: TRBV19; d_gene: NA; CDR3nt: TGTGCCAGTAGCCCGACAGCAAACACTGAAGCTTTCTTT; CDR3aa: CASSPTANTEAFF
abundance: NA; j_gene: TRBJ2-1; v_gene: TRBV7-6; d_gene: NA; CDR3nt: TGTGCCAGCAGCTTAGTCCAGGGGCGGGTCGAGCAGTTCTTC; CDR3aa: CASSLVQGRVEQFF
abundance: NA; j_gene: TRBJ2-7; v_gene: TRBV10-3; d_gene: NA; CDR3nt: TGTGCCATCAGTGAGGCCGGGTCATCCCACGAGCAGTACTTC; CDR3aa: CAISEAGSSHEQYF
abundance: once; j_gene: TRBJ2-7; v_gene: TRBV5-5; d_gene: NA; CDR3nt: TGTGCCAGCAGCTTGTCAGGGGTCCACGAGCAGTACTTC; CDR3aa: CASSLSGVHEQYF
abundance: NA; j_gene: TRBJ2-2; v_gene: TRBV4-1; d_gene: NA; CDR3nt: TGCGCCAGCAGCCAGGAGATTTCCGGGACAGGGGAGCTGTTTTTT; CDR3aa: CASSQEISGTGELFF
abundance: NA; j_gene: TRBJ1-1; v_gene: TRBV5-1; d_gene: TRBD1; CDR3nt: TGCGCCAGCAGCCGGGGACAGATGAACACTGAAGCTTTCTTT; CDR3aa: CASSRGQMNTEAFF
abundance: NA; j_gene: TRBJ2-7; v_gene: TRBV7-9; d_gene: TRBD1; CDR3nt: TGTGCCAGCAGCCCAGGGACAGGGGGCTTCGAGCAGTACTTC; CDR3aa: CASSPGTGGFEQYF
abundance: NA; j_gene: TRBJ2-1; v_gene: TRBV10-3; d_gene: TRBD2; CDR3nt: TGTGCCATCAGTGAGTCCGGGGGGTTTAACAATGAGCAGTTCTTC; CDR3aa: CAISESGGFNNEQFF
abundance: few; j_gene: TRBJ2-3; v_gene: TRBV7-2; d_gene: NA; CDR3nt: TGTGCCAGCAGCCTAACCCCGGTTACTAGCACAGATACGCAGTATTTT; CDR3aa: CASSLTPVTSTDTQYF
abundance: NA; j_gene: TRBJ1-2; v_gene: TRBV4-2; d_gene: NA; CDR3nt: TGTGCCAGCAGCCAAGATGAGGGCATTAACTATGGCTACACCTTC; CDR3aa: CASSQDEGINYGYTF
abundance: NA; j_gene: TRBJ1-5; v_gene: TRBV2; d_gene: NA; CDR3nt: TGTGCCAGCAGTGAGGAGGGGGGGGTTCAGCCCCAGCATTTT; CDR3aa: CASSEEGGVQPQHF
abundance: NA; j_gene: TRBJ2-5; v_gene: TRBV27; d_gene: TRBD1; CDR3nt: TGTGCCACCAGCCCCGGGACAGGGGAGGGCCAGTACTTC; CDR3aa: CATSPGTGEGQYF